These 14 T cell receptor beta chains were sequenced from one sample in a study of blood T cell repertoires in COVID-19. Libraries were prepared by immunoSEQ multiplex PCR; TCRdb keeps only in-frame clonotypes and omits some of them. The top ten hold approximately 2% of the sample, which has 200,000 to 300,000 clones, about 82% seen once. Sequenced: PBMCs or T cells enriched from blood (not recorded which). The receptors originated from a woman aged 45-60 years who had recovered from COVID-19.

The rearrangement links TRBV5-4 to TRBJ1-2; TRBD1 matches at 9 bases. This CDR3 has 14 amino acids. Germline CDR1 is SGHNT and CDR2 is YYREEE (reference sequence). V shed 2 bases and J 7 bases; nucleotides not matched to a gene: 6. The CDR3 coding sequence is TGTGCCAGCAGCTTTGAACAGGGGGCTGGTGGCTACACCTTC. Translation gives CASSFEQGAGGYTF.

This CDR3 reads CASSQTGTGWRLYGYTF. In nucleotides, the CDR3 is TGTGCCAGCAGCCAAACCGGGACAGGTTGGAGGCTCTATGGCTACACCTTC. The rearrangement joins TRBV14 to TRBJ1-2; 8 bases fit TRBD1. Unmatched junction bases numbered 12, after V lost 2 bases and J lost 4 bases. The CDR3 covers 17 residues. Germline V gene sequence: CDR1 SGHDN, CDR2 FVKESK.

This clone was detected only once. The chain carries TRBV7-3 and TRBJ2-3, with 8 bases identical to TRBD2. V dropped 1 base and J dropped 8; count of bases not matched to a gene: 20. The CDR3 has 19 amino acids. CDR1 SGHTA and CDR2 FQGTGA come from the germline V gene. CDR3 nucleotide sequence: TGTGCCAGCAGCTTAAGCCCTGGGACTAGGAGTCCTCGGTCGGGTACGCAGTATTTT. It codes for CASSLSPGTRSPRSGTQYF.

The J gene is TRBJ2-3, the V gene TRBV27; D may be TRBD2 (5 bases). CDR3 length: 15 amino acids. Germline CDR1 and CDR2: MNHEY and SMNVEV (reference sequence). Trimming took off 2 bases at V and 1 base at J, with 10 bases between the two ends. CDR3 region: CASSLGFGGTDTQYF. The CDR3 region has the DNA TGTGCCAGCAGTTTAGGTTTCGGGGGCACAGATACGCAGTATTTT.

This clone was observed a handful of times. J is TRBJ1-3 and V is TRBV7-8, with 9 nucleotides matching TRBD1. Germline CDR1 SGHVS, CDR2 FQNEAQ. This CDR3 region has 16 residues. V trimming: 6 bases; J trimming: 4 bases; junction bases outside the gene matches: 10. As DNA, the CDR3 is TGTGCCAGCAGGACCGACAGGGGGTTACGGGGAAACACCATATATTTT. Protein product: CASRTDRGLRGNTIYF.

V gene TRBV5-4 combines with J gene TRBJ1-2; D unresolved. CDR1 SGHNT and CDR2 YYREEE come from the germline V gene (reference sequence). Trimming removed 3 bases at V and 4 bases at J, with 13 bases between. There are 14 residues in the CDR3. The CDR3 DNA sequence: TGTGCCAGCAGCTCCAGTCAGGTAGTCTATGGCTACACCTTC. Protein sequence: CASSSSQVVYGYTF. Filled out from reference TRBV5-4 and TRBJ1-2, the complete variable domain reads ETGVTQSPTHLIKTRGQQVTLRCSSQSGHNTVSWYQQALGQGPQFIFQYYREEENGRGNFPPRFSGLQFPNYSSELNVNALELDDSALYLCASSSSQVVYGYTFGSGTRLTVV.

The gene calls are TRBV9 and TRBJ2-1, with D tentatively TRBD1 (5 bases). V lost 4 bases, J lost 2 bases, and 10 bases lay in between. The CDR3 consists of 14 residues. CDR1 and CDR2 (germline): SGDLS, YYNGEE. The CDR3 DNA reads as TGTGCCAGCAGCCCTGACAGTCCCTACAATGAGCAGTTCTTC. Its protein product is CASSPDSPYNEQFF.

The CDR3, as DNA: TGTGCCAGCAGCCAGGACAGACGGAATGGCTACACCTTC. The encoded protein is CASSQDRRNGYTF. V is TRBV14 and J is TRBJ1-2, with D possibly being TRBD1 (6 bases). The germline V and J ends were trimmed by 3 bases and 6 bases, with 11 bases remaining between them. Germline V CDR1 and CDR2: SGHDN, FVKESK. This CDR3 is built from 13 residues.

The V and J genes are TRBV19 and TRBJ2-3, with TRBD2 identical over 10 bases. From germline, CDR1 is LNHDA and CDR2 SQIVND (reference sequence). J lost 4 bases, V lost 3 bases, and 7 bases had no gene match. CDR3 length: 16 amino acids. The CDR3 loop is CASSIASGGFSDTQYF. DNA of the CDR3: TGTGCCAGTAGTATCGCTAGCGGGGGATTCTCAGATACGCAGTATTTT.

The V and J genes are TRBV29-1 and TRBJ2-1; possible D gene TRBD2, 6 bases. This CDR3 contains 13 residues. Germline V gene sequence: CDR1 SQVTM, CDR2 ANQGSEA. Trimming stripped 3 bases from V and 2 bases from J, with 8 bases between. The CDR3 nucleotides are TGCAGCGTTGATTGGGGGGCCTACAATGAGCAGTTCTTC. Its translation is CSVDWGAYNEQFF.

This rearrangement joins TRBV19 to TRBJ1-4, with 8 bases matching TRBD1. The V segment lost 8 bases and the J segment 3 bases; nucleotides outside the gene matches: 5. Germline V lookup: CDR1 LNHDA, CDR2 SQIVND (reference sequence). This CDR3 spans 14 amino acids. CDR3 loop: CASSGQGPNEKLFF. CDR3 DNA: TGTGCCAGTTCCGGACAGGGCCCTAATGAAAAACTGTTTTTT.

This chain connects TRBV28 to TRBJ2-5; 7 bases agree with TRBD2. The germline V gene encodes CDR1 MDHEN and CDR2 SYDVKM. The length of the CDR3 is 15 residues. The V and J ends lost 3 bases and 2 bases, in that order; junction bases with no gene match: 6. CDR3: CASSFSSSGQETQYF. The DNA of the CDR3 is TGTGCCAGCAGTTTCAGTAGTAGCGGGCAAGAGACCCAGTACTTC.

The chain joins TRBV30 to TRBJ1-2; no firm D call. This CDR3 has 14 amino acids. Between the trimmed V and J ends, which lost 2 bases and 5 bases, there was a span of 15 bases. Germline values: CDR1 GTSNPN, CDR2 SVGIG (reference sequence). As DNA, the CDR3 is TGTGCCTGGAGTCCTACAAGGACTGGGTATGGCTACACCTTC. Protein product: CAWSPTRTGYGYTF.

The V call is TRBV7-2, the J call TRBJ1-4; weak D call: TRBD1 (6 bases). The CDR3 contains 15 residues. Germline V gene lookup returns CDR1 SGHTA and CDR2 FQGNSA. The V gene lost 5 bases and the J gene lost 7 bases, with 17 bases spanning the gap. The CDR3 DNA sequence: TGTGCCAGCAGCCAAAGGGGGGGGCGCTTTGAAAAACTGTTTTTT. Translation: CASSQRGGRFEKLFF.